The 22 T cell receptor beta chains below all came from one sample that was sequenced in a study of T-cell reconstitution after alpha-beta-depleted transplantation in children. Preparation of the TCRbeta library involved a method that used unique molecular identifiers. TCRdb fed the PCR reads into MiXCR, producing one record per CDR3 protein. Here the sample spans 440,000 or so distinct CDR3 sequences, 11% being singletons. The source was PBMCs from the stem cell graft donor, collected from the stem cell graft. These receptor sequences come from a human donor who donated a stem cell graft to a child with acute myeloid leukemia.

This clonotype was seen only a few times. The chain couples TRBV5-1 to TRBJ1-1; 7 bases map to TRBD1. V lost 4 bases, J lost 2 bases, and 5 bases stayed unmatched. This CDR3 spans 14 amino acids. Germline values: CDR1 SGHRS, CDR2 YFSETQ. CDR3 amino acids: CASSATGINTEAFF. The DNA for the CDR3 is TGCGCCAGCAGCGCGACAGGGATAAACACTGAAGCTTTCTTT.

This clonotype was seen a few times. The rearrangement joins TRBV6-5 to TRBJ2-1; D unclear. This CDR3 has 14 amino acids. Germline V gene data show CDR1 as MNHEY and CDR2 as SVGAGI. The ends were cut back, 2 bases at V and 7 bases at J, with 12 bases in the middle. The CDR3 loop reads CASSYDLLRNEQFF. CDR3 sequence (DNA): TGTGCCAGCAGTTACGATTTGCTGAGGAATGAGCAGTTCTTC.

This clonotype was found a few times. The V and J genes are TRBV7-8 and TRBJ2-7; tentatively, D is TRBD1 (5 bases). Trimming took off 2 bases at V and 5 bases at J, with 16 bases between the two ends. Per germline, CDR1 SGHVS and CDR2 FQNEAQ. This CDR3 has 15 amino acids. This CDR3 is CASSLQLGSGNEQYF. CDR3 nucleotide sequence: TGTGCCAGCAGCTTACAGCTGGGCTCAGGGAACGAGCAGTACTTC.

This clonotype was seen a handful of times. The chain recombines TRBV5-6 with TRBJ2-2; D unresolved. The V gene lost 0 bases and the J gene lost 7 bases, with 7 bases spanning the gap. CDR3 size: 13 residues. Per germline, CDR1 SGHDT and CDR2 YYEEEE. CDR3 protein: CASSLVPDGELFF. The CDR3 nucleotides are TGTGCCAGCAGCTTGGTACCAGACGGGGAGCTGTTTTTT.

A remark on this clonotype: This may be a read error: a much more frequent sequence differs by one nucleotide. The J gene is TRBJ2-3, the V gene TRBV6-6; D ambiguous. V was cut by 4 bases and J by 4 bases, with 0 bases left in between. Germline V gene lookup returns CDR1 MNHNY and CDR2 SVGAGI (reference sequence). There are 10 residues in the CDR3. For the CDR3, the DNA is TGTGCCAGCAGTTCAGATACGCAGTATTTT. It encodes CASSSDTQYF.

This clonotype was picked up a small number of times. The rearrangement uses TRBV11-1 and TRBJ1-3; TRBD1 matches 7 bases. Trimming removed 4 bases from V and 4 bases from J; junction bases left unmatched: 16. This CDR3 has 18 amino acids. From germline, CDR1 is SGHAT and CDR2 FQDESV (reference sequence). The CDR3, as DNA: TGTGCCAGCAGCTCACGTCCCGGGACAGCCCCGGACGGAAACACCATATATTTT. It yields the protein CASSSRPGTAPDGNTIYF.

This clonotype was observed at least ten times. The chain's CDR3 is CASSSGTQTSTDTQYF. In DNA, the CDR3 is TGTGCCAGCAGCTCCGGGACGCAGACCAGCACAGATACGCAGTATTTT. This rearrangement joins TRBV7-9 to TRBJ2-3; perhaps D is TRBD1 or TRBD2 (5 bases each). V was shortened by 4 bases and J by 0 bases, with 14 bases between the two germline ends. CDR1 and CDR2 (germline): SEHNR, FQNEAQ (reference sequence). The CDR3 runs 16 residues.

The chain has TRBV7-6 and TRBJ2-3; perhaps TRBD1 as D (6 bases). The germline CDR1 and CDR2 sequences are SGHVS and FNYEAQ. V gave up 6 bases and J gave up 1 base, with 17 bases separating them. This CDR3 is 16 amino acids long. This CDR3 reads CASSPSQGWGTDTQYF. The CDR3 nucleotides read TGTGCCAGCAGTCCCTCACAGGGTTGGGGCACAGATACGCAGTATTTT.

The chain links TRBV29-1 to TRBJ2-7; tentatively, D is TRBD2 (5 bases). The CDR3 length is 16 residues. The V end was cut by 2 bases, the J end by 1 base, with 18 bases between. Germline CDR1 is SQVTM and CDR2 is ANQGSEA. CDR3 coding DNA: TGCAGCGTTGAAACGGTTGGTGGGAGTGGGTCCTACGAGCAGTACTTC. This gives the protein CSVETVGGSGSYEQYF.

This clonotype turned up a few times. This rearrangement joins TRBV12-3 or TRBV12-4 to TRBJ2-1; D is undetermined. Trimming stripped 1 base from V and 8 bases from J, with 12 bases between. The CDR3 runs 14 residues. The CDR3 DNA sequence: TGTGCCAGCAGTTTAGGGGTGGTAGCAGATGAGCAGTTCTTC. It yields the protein CASSLGVVADEQFF.

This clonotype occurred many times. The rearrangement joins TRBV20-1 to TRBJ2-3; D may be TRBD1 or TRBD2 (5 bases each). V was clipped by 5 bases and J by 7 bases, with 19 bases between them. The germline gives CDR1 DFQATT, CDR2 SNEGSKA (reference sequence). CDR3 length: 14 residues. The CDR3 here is CSARPGPGPYTQYF. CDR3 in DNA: TGCAGTGCTCGACCGGGACCAGGCCCTTATACGCAGTATTTT.

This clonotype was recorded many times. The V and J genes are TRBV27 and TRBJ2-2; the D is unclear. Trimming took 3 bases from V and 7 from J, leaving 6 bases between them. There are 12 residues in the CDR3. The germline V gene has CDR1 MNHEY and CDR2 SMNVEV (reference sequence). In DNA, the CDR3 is TGTGCCAGCAGTTTTGGGTTCGGGGAGCTGTTTTTT. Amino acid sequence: CASSFGFGELFF.

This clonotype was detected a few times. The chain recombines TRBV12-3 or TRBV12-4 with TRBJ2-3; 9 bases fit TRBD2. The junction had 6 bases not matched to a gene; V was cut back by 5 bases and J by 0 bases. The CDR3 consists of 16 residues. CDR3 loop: CASSARTSESTDTQYF. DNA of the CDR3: TGTGCCAGCAGTGCCCGGACTAGCGAAAGCACAGATACGCAGTATTTT.

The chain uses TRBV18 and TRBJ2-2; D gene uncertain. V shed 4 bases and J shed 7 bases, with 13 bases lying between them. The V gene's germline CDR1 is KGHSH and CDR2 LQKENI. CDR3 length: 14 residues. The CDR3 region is CASSQSAGRGELFF. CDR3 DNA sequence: TGTGCCAGCTCACAAAGTGCCGGGCGCGGGGAGCTGTTTTTT. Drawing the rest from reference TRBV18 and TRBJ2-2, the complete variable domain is NAGVMQNPRHLVRRRGQEARLRCSPMKGHSHVYWYRQLPEEGLKFMVYLQKENIIDESGMPKERFSAEFPKEGPSILRIQQVVRGDSAAYFCASSQSAGRGELFFGEGSRLTVL.

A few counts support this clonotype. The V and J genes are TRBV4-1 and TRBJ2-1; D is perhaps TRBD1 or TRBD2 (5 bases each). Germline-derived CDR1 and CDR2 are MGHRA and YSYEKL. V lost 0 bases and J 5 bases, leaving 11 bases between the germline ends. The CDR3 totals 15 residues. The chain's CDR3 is CASSQDKRTNNEQFF. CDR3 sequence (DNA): TGCGCCAGCAGCCAAGATAAGCGGACAAACAATGAGCAGTTCTTC.

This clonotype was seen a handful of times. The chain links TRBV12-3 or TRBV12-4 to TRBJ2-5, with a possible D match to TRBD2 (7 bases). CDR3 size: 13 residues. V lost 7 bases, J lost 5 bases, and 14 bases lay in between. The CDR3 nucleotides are TGTGCCAGCACTCGGGGGGCCAGGGAGACCCAGTACTTC. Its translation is CASTRGARETQYF.

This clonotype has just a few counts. CDR3 nucleotides: TGCGCCAGCAGCATAGGACACCTCCGCGGCATGAACACTGAAGCTTTCTTT. Translating it yields CASSIGHLRGMNTEAFF. V gene TRBV5-1 combines with J gene TRBJ1-1; possibly TRBD1 for D (5 bases). Germline V gives CDR1 SGHRS, CDR2 YFSETQ. The CDR3 length is 17 residues. V was clipped by 4 bases and J by 0 bases, with 19 bases between them.

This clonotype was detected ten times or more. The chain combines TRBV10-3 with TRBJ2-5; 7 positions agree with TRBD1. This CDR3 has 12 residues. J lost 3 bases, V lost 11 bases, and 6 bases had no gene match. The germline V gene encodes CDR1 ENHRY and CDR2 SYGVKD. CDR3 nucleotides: TGTGCCGCGCAAGGACAGGAAGAGACCCAGTACTTC. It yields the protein CAAQGQEETQYF.

The CDR3 nucleotides read TGCGCCAGCAGCAAGAGGGTGTCCTGGTCCTACAATGAGCAGTTCTTC. Protein product: CASSKRVSWSYNEQFF. The rearrangement uses TRBV5-1 and TRBJ2-1, with a weak D call TRBD2 (5 bases). The V gene's germline CDR1 is SGHRS and CDR2 YFSETQ. The CDR3 runs to 16 residues. Trimming took 4 bases from V and 1 from J, leaving 15 bases between them. Using reference TRBV5-1 and TRBJ2-1 for the parts outside the CDR3, the full variable domain is KAGVTQTPRYLIKTRGQQVTLSCSPISGHRSVSWYQQTPGQGLQFLFEYFSETQRNKGNFPGRFSGRQFSNSRSEMNVSTLELGDSALYLCASSKRVSWSYNEQFFGPGTRLTVL.

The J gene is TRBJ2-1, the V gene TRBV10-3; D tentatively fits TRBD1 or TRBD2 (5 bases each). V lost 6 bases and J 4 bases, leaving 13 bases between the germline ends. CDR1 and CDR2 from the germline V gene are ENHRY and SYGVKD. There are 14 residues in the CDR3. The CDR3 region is CAISAGTIYNEQFF. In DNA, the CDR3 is TGTGCCATCAGCGCCGGGACCATATACAATGAGCAGTTCTTC.

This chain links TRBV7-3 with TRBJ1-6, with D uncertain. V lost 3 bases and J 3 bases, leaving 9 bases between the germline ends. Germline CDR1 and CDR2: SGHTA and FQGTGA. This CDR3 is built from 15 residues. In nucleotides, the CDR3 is TGTGCCAGCAGCTTGGACCACAACTATAATTCACCCCTCCACTTT. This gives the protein CASSLDHNYNSPLHF.

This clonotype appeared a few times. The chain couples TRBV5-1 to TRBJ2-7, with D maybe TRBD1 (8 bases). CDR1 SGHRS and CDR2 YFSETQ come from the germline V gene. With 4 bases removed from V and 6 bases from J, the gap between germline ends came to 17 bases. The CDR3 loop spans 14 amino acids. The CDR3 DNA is TGCGCCAGCAGCCTTACGACAGGGGAGGGCGAGCAGTACTTC. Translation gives CASSLTTGEGEQYF.